These 6 T cell receptor beta chains were sequenced from one sample in a study of radiotherapy plus CTLA-4 blockade in lung cancer. Assay: immunoSEQ multiplex PCR; the TCRdb copy retains only in-frame clones and omits some. The profile shows about 54,000 clones, approximately 79% of them singletons. The sample in question was peripheral blood, obtained from a patient treated with radiotherapy plus ipilimumab. All receptors come from a human donor with non-small cell lung cancer who had a partial response to radiotherapy plus ipilimumab.

The rearrangement uses TRBV4-1 and TRBJ1-5; 10 nucleotides agree with TRBD1. V lost 1 base and J lost 2; bases outside the gene matches: 2. This CDR3 contains 16 residues. The germline CDR1 and CDR2 sequences are MGHRA and YSYEKL. The CDR3 region has the DNA TGCGCCAGCAGCCAAGTGACAGGGGGCGGCAATCAGCCCCAGCATTTT. This codes for CASSQVTGGGNQPQHF.

This chain links TRBV4-1 with TRBJ2-5, with D possibly matching TRBD2 (5 bases). With 0 bases removed from V and 2 bases from J, the gap between germline ends came to 13 bases. Germline CDR1 MGHRA, CDR2 YSYEKL. The CDR3 is made up of 16 amino acids. The CDR3 sequence: CASSQDGVGDQETQYF. In DNA, the CDR3 is TGCGCCAGCAGCCAAGATGGCGTGGGAGATCAAGAGACCCAGTACTTC.

This clone was observed a single time. The chain employs TRBV7-2 and TRBJ2-3, with TRBD1 as a possible D gene (7 bases). Germline values: CDR1 SGHTA, CDR2 FQGNSA. V was trimmed by 1 base and J by 2 bases, leaving 13 bases between them. The CDR3 covers 16 residues. CDR3 residues: CASSLGGDSFTDTQYF. The CDR3 DNA reads TGTGCCAGCAGCTTAGGCGGGGACAGCTTCACAGATACGCAGTATTTT.

This chain joins TRBV29-1 and TRBJ2-7; D gene unclear. Trimming shortened V by 4 bases and J by 2 bases, and 9 bases separated the two germline ends. The CDR3 length is 12 residues. CDR1 is SQVTM, CDR2 ANQGSEA, per germline. The CDR3 sequence is CSVGWQAYEQYF. The CDR3 bases are TGCAGCGTTGGCTGGCAGGCCTACGAGCAGTACTTC.

This sequence joins TRBV5-6 and TRBJ1-6, with 9 bases aligning to TRBD1. The CDR3 runs 15 residues. V lost 5 bases, J lost 8 bases, and 8 bases stayed unmatched. CDR1 and CDR2 (germline): SGHDT, YYEEEE. DNA for the CDR3: TGTGCCAGCAGTTTACCGGGACAGGGATATTCACCCCTCCACTTT. This translates into CASSLPGQGYSPLHF.

The chain links TRBV25-1 to TRBJ1-5; no reliable D call. The CDR3 has 15 amino acids. In germline, CDR1 is MGHDK, CDR2 SYGVNS. The V gene lost 4 bases and the J gene lost 1 base, with 11 bases spanning the gap. CDR3: CASSGNGISNQPQHF. The DNA for the CDR3 is TGTGCCAGCAGTGGAAACGGTATAAGCAATCAGCCCCAGCATTTT.